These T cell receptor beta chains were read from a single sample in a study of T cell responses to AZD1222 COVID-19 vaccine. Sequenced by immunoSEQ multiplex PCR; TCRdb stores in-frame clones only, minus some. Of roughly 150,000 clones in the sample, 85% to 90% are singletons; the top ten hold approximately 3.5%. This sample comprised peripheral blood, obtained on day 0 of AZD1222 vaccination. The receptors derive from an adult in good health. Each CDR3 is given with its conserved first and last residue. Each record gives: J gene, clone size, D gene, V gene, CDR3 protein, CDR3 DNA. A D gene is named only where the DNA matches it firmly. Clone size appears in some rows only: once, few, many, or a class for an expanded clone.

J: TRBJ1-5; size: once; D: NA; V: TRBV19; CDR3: CAIGNLGAQPQHF; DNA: TGTGCCATCGGGAACTTGGGGGCTCAGCCCCAGCATTTT
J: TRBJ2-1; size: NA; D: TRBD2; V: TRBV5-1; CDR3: CAGRPGLAGETEQFF; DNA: TGCGCCGGTCGCCCAGGACTAGCGGGAGAGACAGAGCAGTTCTTC
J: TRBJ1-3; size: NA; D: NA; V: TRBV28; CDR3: CASSPGSREINTIYF; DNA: TGTGCCAGCAGTCCTGGGAGCAGGGAGATCAACACCATATATTTT
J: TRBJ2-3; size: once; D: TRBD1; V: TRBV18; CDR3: CASSRDRQSTDTQYF; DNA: TGTGCCAGCTCACGGGACAGGCAAAGCACAGATACGCAGTATTTT
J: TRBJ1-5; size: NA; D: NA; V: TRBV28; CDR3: CASEGGGGNNQPQHF; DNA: TGTGCCAGCGAGGGGGGTGGAGGGAACAATCAGCCCCAGCATTTT
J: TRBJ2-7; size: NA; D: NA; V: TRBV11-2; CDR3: CASSSGRQSYEQYF; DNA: TGTGCCAGCAGCTCCGGGCGGCAGTCCTACGAGCAGTACTTC
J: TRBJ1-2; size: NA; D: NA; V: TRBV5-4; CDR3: CASSLESGASGYTF; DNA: TGTGCCAGCAGCTTGGAAAGCGGGGCATCAGGCTACACCTTC
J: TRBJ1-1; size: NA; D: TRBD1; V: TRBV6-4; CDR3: CASSRDRDLEAFF; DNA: TGTGCCAGCAGCCGGGACAGGGACTTAGAAGCTTTCTTT
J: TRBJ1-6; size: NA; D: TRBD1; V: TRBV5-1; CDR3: CASSLATGAGGSPLHF; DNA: TGCGCCAGCAGCTTGGCTACGGGGGCAGGGGGTTCACCCCTCCACTTT
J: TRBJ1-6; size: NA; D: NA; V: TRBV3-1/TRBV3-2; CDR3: CASSQDDRNGPLHF; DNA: TGTGCCAGCAGCCAAGATGATAGGAACGGTCCCCTCCACTTT
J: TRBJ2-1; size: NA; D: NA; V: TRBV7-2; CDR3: CASSLVRDPGYNEQFF; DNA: TGTGCCAGCAGCTTAGTCCGGGACCCGGGCTACAATGAGCAGTTCTTC
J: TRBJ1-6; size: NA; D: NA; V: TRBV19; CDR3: CASSIASTRGSSYNSPLHF; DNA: TGTGCCAGTAGTATTGCATCGACCCGTGGAAGCTCCTATAATTCACCCCTCCACTTT
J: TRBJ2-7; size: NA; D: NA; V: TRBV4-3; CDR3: CASSPRTFSYEQYF; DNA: TGCGCCAGCAGCCCTCGCACATTCTCCTACGAGCAGTACTTC
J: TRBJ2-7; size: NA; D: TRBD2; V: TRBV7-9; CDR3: CASSFVTSDSYEQYF; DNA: TGTGCCAGCAGCTTCGTGACTAGCGATTCCTACGAGCAGTACTTC
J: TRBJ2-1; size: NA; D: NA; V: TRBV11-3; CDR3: CASRKTEGASYNEQFF; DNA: TGTGCCAGCAGAAAAACTGAGGGAGCGTCCTACAATGAGCAGTTCTTC
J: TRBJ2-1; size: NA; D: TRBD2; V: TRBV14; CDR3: CASSQIKASGSFPDEQFF; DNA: TGTGCCAGCAGCCAAATCAAGGCTAGCGGGAGCTTCCCCGATGAGCAGTTCTTC
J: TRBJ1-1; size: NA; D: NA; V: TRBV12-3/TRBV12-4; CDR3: CASGGGGEAFF; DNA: TGTGCCAGCGGGGGAGGGGGTGAAGCTTTCTTT